This TCR beta chain emerged from a study of T cell responses to AZD1222 COVID-19 vaccine. This clone was detected once. Its antigen is undetermined. Germline CDR1 and CDR2: SGHDT and YYEEEE. The germline V and J ends were trimmed by 1 base and 3 bases, with 8 bases remaining between them. This CDR3 spans 15 amino acids. The protocol was immunoSEQ multiplex PCR, while the TCRdb copy is restricted to in-frame clones and leaves out a portion. The data contain about 200,000 clones, approximately 90% of them singletons. Study results and limitations: Spike-spanning, vaccine-associated CD4 TCRs were dominant at 160-218 and 743-854. Vaccination with two AZD1222 doses was followed by a rise in Spike-specific TCR breadth and depth.

The chain recombines TRBV5-6 with TRBJ2-6; tentatively, D is TRBD1 (6 bases). The material was peripheral blood, obtained 28 days after the second dose of the MenACWY control vaccine. The sequence was obtained from an adult who received the MenACWY meningococcal vaccine as a control. CDR3 sequence (DNA): TGTGCCAGCAGCTTGACAGGGAGTGGGGCCAACGTCCTGACTTTC. Its protein product is CASSLTGSGANVLTF.